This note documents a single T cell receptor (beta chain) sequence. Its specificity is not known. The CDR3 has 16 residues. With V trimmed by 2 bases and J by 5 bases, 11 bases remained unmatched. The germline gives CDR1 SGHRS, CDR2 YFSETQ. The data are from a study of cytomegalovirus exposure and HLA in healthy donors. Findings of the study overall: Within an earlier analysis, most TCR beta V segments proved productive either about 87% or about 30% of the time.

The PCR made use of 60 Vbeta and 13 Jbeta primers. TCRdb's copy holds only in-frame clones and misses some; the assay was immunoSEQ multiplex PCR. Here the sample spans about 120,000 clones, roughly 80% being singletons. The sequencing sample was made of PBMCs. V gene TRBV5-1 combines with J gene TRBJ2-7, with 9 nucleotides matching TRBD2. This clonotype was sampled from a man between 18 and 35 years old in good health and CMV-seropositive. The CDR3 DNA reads TGCGCCAGCAGCTTCGCTCCGGGACTAGCCGATAACGAGCAGTACTTC. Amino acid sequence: CASSFAPGLADNEQYF. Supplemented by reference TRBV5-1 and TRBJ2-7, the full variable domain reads KAGVTQTPRYLIKTRGQQVTLSCSPISGHRSVSWYQQTPGQGLQFLFEYFSETQRNKGNFPGRFSGRQFSNSRSEMNVSTLELGDSALYLCASSFAPGLADNEQYFGPGTRLTVT.